A single T cell receptor beta chain is shown here with its context. Germline CDR1 reads LNHDA; CDR2 reads SQIVND (reference sequence). The CDR3 length is 13 residues. Trimming pared 9 bases from V and 4 bases from J, leaving 13 bases between. These data are taken from a study of blood T cell repertoires in COVID-19. Study at large: The samples span acute and convalescent COVID-19 from the United States, Italy and Spain. Sources were T cells, B-cell-depleted T cells, or PBMCs; the material itself was cDNA or gDNA.

Under the authors' procedure: Counts of nucleated cells, estimated from reference gene primer amplification, were obtained. The repertoire was sequenced with immunoSEQ multiplex PCR; TCRdb's copy has only in-frame clones and lacks some. The D gene and trimming were derived from the DNA, and the V and J assignments and clone size from that table. The sample consists of some 64,000 clones, approximately 80% of them appearing once. This rearrangement joins TRBV19 to TRBJ2-1; weak D call: TRBD1 (6 bases). The receptor comes from a man older than 75 with active or convalescent COVID-19. Sequencing input: peripheral blood. CDR3 amino acids: CASSETGYNEQFF. The CDR3 DNA follows: TGTGCCAGCTCTGAAACAGGGTACAATGAGCAGTTCTTC.